Described below is a single TCR beta chain sequence and its context. Produced via immunoSEQ multiplex PCR; TCRdb's table is partial and in-frame only. The table includes about 220,000 clones, around 90% detected once. Germline CDR1 reads MNHNS; CDR2 reads SASEGT. CDR3 length equals 14 residues. V was clipped by 9 bases and J by 9 bases, with 21 bases between them. This record comes from a study of cytomegalovirus exposure and HLA in healthy donors. The rearrangement links TRBV6-1 to TRBJ2-1; weak D call: TRBD1 (7 bases). This clonotype was sampled from a woman under 30 in good health and CMV-seronegative. The source material was PBMCs. CDR3 sequence: CASIALNRGGEQFF. CDR3 coding DNA: TGTGCCAGTATTGCATTAAACAGGGGAGGTGAGCAGTTCTTC.